This is a list of T cell receptor beta chains from one sample in a study of OX40 agonist ivuxolimab in advanced cancers. The protocol was immunoSEQ multiplex PCR, while the TCRdb copy is restricted to in-frame clones and leaves out a portion. Of some 59,000 clones listed, 82% are singletons. The sample here was CD4+ or CD8+ T cells sorted from blood, taken in a trial of the OX40 agonist ivuxolimab. The receptors were gathered from an adult with an advanced solid tumor such as melanoma, head and neck, liver or kidney cancer. The CDR3 runs from the conserved cysteine through the conserved F or W. Each record gives: D gene, clone size, J gene, V gene, CDR3 protein, CDR3 DNA. The D gene is left open where the match is weak. The listing skips clone size in some rows; elsewhere it reads once, few, many or a size class.

D gene: TRBD1
clone size: .
J gene: TRBJ1-2
V gene: TRBV6-1
CDR3 protein: CASSEEGTGVSGYTF
CDR3 DNA: TGTGCCAGCAGTGAAGAGGGGACAGGGGTTAGTGGCTACACCTTC

D gene: .
clone size: .
J gene: TRBJ2-1
V gene: TRBV4-3
CDR3 protein: CASSQEVYNEQFF
CDR3 DNA: TGCGCCAGCAGCCAAGAAGTCTACAATGAGCAGTTCTTC

D gene: .
clone size: .
J gene: TRBJ1-1
V gene: TRBV7-2
CDR3 protein: CASRIQQGLNTEAFF
CDR3 DNA: TGTGCCAGCAGGATCCAACAGGGCCTGAACACTGAAGCTTTCTTT

D gene: .
clone size: .
J gene: TRBJ2-5
V gene: TRBV6-1
CDR3 protein: CASSRSVDQETQYF
CDR3 DNA: TGTGCCAGCAGCCGCAGTGTGGACCAAGAGACCCAGTACTTC

D gene: .
clone size: .
J gene: TRBJ2-5
V gene: TRBV6-1
CDR3 protein: CASSYLETQYF
CDR3 DNA: TGTGCCAGCAGTTATTTAGAGACCCAGTACTTC

D gene: .
clone size: .
J gene: TRBJ2-2
V gene: TRBV20-1
CDR3 protein: CSASWGRGAVF
CDR3 DNA: .

D gene: TRBD2
clone size: .
J gene: TRBJ2-3
V gene: TRBV18
CDR3 protein: CASSLTSGGKSPYSFTDTQYF
CDR3 DNA: TGTGCCAGCTCACTTACTAGCGGGGGGAAGTCACCCTACTCTTTCACAGATACGCAGTATTTT

D gene: TRBD2
clone size: .
J gene: TRBJ2-6
V gene: TRBV28
CDR3 protein: CASSPPRGAGANVLTF
CDR3 DNA: TGTGCCAGCAGTCCCCCACGGGGGGCTGGGGCCAACGTCCTGACTTTC

D gene: .
clone size: .
J gene: TRBJ1-5
V gene: TRBV2
CDR3 protein: CASSEADPNQPQHF
CDR3 DNA: TGTGCCAGCAGTGAAGCCGATCCCAATCAGCCCCAGCATTTT

D gene: .
clone size: .
J gene: TRBJ2-5
V gene: TRBV7-9
CDR3 protein: CASSPRPKETQYF
CDR3 DNA: TGTGCCAGCAGCCCCCGACCTAAAGAGACCCAGTACTTC

D gene: .
clone size: .
J gene: TRBJ1-3
V gene: TRBV29-1
CDR3 protein: CSVRSRMSSGNTIYF
CDR3 DNA: TGCAGCGTTCGGTCGCGCATGAGCTCTGGAAACACCATATATTTT

D gene: TRBD2
clone size: .
J gene: TRBJ2-7
V gene: TRBV28
CDR3 protein: CAGSGGGSYEQYF
CDR3 DNA: TGTGCCGGTAGTGGCGGGGGCTCCTACGAGCAGTACTTC

D gene: .
clone size: .
J gene: TRBJ2-4
V gene: TRBV2
CDR3 protein: CAGLRKNIQYF
CDR3 DNA: TGTGCCGGTCTGCGTAAAAACATTCAGTACTTC

D gene: .
clone size: .
J gene: TRBJ1-4
V gene: TRBV2
CDR3 protein: CASSDGWANEKLFF
CDR3 DNA: TGTGCCAGCAGTGACGGGTGGGCTAATGAAAAACTGTTTTTT

D gene: .
clone size: .
J gene: TRBJ1-5
V gene: TRBV4-1
CDR3 protein: CAAGEYQPQHF
CDR3 DNA: TGCGCCGCAGGAGAATATCAGCCCCAGCATTTT

D gene: .
clone size: .
J gene: TRBJ2-1
V gene: TRBV6-5
CDR3 protein: CASSPDRDEQFF
CDR3 DNA: TGTGCCAGCAGCCCCGACCGGGATGAGCAGTTCTTC

D gene: .
clone size: .
J gene: TRBJ1-6
V gene: TRBV5-6
CDR3 protein: CASSQGRMANNSPLHF
CDR3 DNA: TGTGCCAGCAGCCAAGGGAGGATGGCAAATAATTCACCCCTCCACTTT

D gene: .
clone size: .
J gene: TRBJ1-6
V gene: TRBV6-5
CDR3 protein: CASSYGGPRNSPLHF
CDR3 DNA: TGTGCCAGCAGTTACGGGGGCCCGAGAAATTCACCCCTCCACTTT

D gene: .
clone size: .
J gene: TRBJ2-2
V gene: TRBV2
CDR3 protein: CASRSRQTGELFF
CDR3 DNA: TGTGCCAGCAGATCCCGACAGACCGGGGAGCTGTTTTTT

D gene: .
clone size: .
J gene: TRBJ2-1
V gene: TRBV19
CDR3 protein: CATSPYITVYNEQFF
CDR3 DNA: TGTGCCACCTCCCCTTATATTACAGTCTACAATGAGCAGTTCTTC

D gene: TRBD1
clone size: .
J gene: TRBJ2-3
V gene: TRBV19
CDR3 protein: CASSRTGSTDTQYF
CDR3 DNA: TGTGCCAGTAGTAGGACAGGGTCCACAGATACGCAGTATTTT

D gene: .
clone size: .
J gene: TRBJ2-7
V gene: TRBV20-1
CDR3 protein: CSAPTYYEQYF
CDR3 DNA: TGCAGTGCCCCTACATACTACGAGCAGTACTTC

D gene: .
clone size: many
J gene: TRBJ1-2
V gene: TRBV7-9
CDR3 protein: CASSLEVVTYGYTF
CDR3 DNA: TGTGCCAGCAGCTTAGAGGTGGTCACCTATGGCTACACCTTC

D gene: .
clone size: .
J gene: TRBJ2-1
V gene: TRBV6-5
CDR3 protein: CASTGENNEQFF
CDR3 DNA: TGTGCCAGCACAGGGGAAAACAATGAGCAGTTCTTC

D gene: .
clone size: .
J gene: TRBJ1-2
V gene: TRBV5-3
CDR3 protein: CASSPRGVYGYTF
CDR3 DNA: TGTGCCAGCAGCCCAAGGGGCGTATATGGCTACACCTTC

D gene: .
clone size: .
J gene: TRBJ1-1
V gene: TRBV9
CDR3 protein: CASSPSPGGAGTEAFF
CDR3 DNA: TGTGCCAGCAGCCCATCACCCGGGGGGGCCGGGACTGAAGCTTTCTTT

D gene: .
clone size: .
J gene: TRBJ2-1
V gene: TRBV6-1
CDR3 protein: CASSTQSGAGNEQFF
CDR3 DNA: TGTGCCAGCAGTACCCAGTCGGGGGCAGGCAATGAGCAGTTCTTC

D gene: .
clone size: .
J gene: TRBJ1-6
V gene: TRBV9
CDR3 protein: CASSVEPEQSPLHF
CDR3 DNA: TGTGCCAGCAGCGTAGAGCCAGAACAATCACCCCTCCACTTT

D gene: TRBD1
clone size: .
J gene: TRBJ1-1
V gene: TRBV30
CDR3 protein: CAWRTGGWAEAFF
CDR3 DNA: TGTGCCTGGCGGACAGGGGGCTGGGCTGAAGCTTTCTTT

D gene: .
clone size: .
J gene: TRBJ2-3
V gene: TRBV5-1
CDR3 protein: CASGALASTDTQYF
CDR3 DNA: TGCGCCAGCGGGGCGCTGGCAAGCACAGATACGCAGTATTTT

D gene: TRBD1
clone size: .
J gene: TRBJ1-4
V gene: TRBV28
CDR3 protein: CASSSTGLGFEKLFF
CDR3 DNA: TGTGCCAGCAGTTCGACAGGGTTGGGGTTTGAAAAACTGTTTTTT

D gene: .
clone size: .
J gene: TRBJ2-5
V gene: TRBV7-2
CDR3 protein: CASSLSRRNQETQYF
CDR3 DNA: TGTGCCAGCAGCTTATCCCGGCGGAATCAAGAGACCCAGTACTTC

D gene: TRBD2
clone size: once
J gene: TRBJ2-3
V gene: TRBV11-2
CDR3 protein: CASSSQAGAFLNTQYF
CDR3 DNA: TGTGCCAGCAGCTCGCAAGCGGGGGCCTTTCTGAATACGCAGTATTTT

D gene: .
clone size: .
J gene: TRBJ2-1
V gene: TRBV10-1
CDR3 protein: CASSEDSPGGDEQFF
CDR3 DNA: TGCGCCAGCAGTGAGGATAGTCCAGGAGGGGATGAGCAGTTCTTC

D gene: TRBD1
clone size: .
J gene: TRBJ1-4
V gene: TRBV2
CDR3 protein: CASSETGIGREKLFF
CDR3 DNA: TGTGCCAGCAGCGAGACAGGGATCGGGCGTGAAAAACTGTTTTTT

D gene: .
clone size: .
J gene: TRBJ1-5
V gene: TRBV7-8
CDR3 protein: CASSLVRTSSNQPQHF
CDR3 DNA: TGTGCCAGCAGCTTAGTGCGGACAAGTAGCAATCAGCCCCAGCATTTT

D gene: .
clone size: .
J gene: TRBJ2-7
V gene: TRBV5-4
CDR3 protein: CASSFQPLREQYF
CDR3 DNA: TGTGCCAGCAGCTTTCAGCCCCTACGGGAGCAGTACTTC

D gene: .
clone size: .
J gene: TRBJ2-1
V gene: TRBV19
CDR3 protein: CASSISSYNEQFF
CDR3 DNA: TGTGCCAGTAGTATCTCCTCCTACAATGAGCAGTTCTTC

D gene: .
clone size: .
J gene: TRBJ2-5
V gene: TRBV19
CDR3 protein: CASSILGRGRRETQYF
CDR3 DNA: TGTGCCAGTAGTATATTGGGGCGGGGTCGGAGAGAGACCCAGTACTTC

D gene: .
clone size: .
J gene: TRBJ1-5
V gene: TRBV5-1
CDR3 protein: CASSLALDSGTPAGHQPQHF
CDR3 DNA: TGCGCCAGCAGCTTGGCCCTCGATTCCGGGACGCCGGCTGGCCATCAGCCCCAGCATTTT

D gene: TRBD1
clone size: .
J gene: TRBJ1-3
V gene: TRBV30
CDR3 protein: CAWSRDRFSGNTIYF
CDR3 DNA: TGTGCCTGGTCCAGGGACAGGTTCTCTGGAAACACCATATATTTT

D gene: TRBD1
clone size: .
J gene: TRBJ1-4
V gene: TRBV11-2
CDR3 protein: CASSPHRDRKVGKLFF
CDR3 DNA: TGTGCCAGCAGCCCCCACCGGGACAGGAAGGTGGGAAAACTGTTTTTT

D gene: TRBD2
clone size: .
J gene: TRBJ2-2
V gene: TRBV5-8
CDR3 protein: CASSLVLAGGNTGELFF
CDR3 DNA: TGTGCCAGCAGCTTGGTTCTAGCGGGAGGAAACACCGGGGAGCTGTTTTTT

D gene: .
clone size: few
J gene: TRBJ1-5
V gene: TRBV27
CDR3 protein: CASSLSRGAIQPQHF
CDR3 DNA: TGTGCCAGCAGTTTATCACGGGGGGCGATTCAGCCCCAGCATTTT

D gene: .
clone size: .
J gene: TRBJ1-3
V gene: TRBV4-2
CDR3 protein: CASSQTTGNTIYF
CDR3 DNA: TGTGCCAGCAGCCAAACGACTGGAAACACCATATATTTT

D gene: .
clone size: .
J gene: TRBJ1-2
V gene: TRBV2
CDR3 protein: CASSRNGPYGYTF
CDR3 DNA: TGTGCCAGCAGCCGAAATGGGCCATATGGCTACACCTTC

D gene: .
clone size: .
J gene: TRBJ2-3
V gene: TRBV6-6
CDR3 protein: CASSYPDSTDTQYF
CDR3 DNA: TGTGCCAGCAGTTACCCGGACAGCACAGATACGCAGTATTTT

D gene: TRBD1
clone size: .
J gene: TRBJ1-2
V gene: TRBV28
CDR3 protein: CASNSGGARYGYTF
CDR3 DNA: TGTGCCAGCAACTCAGGGGGCGCTAGGTACGGCTACACCTTC

D gene: .
clone size: .
J gene: TRBJ2-2
V gene: TRBV27
CDR3 protein: CASSLSVPGRAGTGELFF
CDR3 DNA: TGTGCCAGCAGTTTATCCGTCCCGGGCAGGGCGGGCACCGGGGAGCTGTTTTTT

D gene: TRBD2
clone size: .
J gene: TRBJ2-7
V gene: TRBV11-2
CDR3 protein: CASTLTSGLYEQYF
CDR3 DNA: TGTGCCAGCACCCTGACTAGCGGCCTCTACGAGCAGTACTTC